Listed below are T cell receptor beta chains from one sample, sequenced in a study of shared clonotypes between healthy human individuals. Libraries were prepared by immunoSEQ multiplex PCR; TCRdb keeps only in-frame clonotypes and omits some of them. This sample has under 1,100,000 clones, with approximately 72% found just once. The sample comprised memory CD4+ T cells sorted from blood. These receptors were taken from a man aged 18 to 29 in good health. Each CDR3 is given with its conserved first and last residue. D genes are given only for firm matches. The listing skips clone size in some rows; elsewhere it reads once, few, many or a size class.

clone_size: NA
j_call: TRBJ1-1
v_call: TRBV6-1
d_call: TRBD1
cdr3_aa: CASTRDSFMNTEAFF
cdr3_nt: TGTGCCAGCACCAGGGACAGCTTCATGAACACTGAAGCTTTCTTT

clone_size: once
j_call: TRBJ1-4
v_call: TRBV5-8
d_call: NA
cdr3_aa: CASSYPPNEKLFF
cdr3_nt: TGTGCCAGCAGCTACCCTCCTAATGAAAAACTGTTTTTT

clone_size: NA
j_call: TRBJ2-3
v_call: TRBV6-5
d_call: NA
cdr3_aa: CASRRKAGGTDTQYF
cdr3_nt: TGTGCCAGCAGAAGGAAGGCCGGGGGCACAGATACGCAGTATTTT

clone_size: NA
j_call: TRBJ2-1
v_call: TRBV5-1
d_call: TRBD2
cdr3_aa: CASSLGAGGSYNEQFF
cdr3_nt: TGCGCCAGCAGCTTGGGGGCGGGGGGGTCCTACAATGAGCAGTTCTTC

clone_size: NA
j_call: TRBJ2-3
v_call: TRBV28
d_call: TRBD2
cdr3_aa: CASSFARASGRTDTQYF
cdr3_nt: TGTGCCAGCAGTTTCGCCAGGGCTAGCGGGCGCACAGATACGCAGTATTTT

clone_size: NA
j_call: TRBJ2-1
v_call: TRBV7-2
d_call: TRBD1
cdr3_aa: CASSLARTGSGNEQFF
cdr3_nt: TGTGCCAGCAGCTTAGCCAGGACAGGGTCGGGCAATGAGCAGTTCTTC

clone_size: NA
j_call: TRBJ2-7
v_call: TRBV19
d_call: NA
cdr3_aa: CASSIRGRESSYEQYF
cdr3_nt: TGTGCCAGTAGTATAAGGGGTCGGGAGAGCTCCTACGAGCAGTACTTC

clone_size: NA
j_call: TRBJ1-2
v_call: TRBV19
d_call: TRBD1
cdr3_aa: CASTRTGGGYGYTF
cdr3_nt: TGTGCCAGTACTCGTACAGGGGGCGGCTATGGCTACACCTTC

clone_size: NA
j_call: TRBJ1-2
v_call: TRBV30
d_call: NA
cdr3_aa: CASTEGGGFNYGYTF
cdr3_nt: TGTGCCTCCACAGAGGGGGGGGGATTTAACTATGGCTACACCTTC

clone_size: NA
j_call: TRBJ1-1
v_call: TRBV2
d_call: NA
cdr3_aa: CASSESLTSRGVRTEAFF
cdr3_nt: TGTGCCAGCAGTGAATCCCTCACCTCCCGCGGGGTTCGCACTGAAGCTTTCTTT

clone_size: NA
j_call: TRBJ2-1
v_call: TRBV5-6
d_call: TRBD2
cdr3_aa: CASSDLRLAGSYNEQFF
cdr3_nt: TGTGCCAGCAGCGATTTGAGACTAGCGGGCTCCTACAATGAGCAGTTCTTC

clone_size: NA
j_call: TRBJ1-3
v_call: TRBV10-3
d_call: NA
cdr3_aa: CAISPAGTQGYGNTIYF
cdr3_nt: TGTGCCATCAGTCCAGCCGGGACCCAGGGTTATGGAAACACCATATATTTT

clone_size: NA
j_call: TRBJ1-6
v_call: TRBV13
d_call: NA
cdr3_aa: CASSLGQDRAPLHF
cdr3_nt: TGTGCCAGCAGCTTAGGGCAGGACCGGGCACCCCTCCACTTT

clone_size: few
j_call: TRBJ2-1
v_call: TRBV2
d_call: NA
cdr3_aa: CASSEARIVGSRREQFF
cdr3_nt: TGTGCCAGCAGTGAAGCGCGTATAGTTGGTTCGCGACGGGAGCAGTTCTTC

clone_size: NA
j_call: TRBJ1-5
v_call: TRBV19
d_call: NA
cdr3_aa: CASSRSQAASNQPQHF
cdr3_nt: TGTGCCAGTAGTAGGTCCCAGGCTGCCAGCAATCAGCCCCAGCATTTT

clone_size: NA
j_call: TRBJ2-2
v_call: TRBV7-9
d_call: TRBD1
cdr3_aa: CASSTYRDRENTGELFF
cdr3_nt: TGTGCCAGCAGCACATACCGGGACAGAGAGAACACCGGGGAGCTGTTTTTT

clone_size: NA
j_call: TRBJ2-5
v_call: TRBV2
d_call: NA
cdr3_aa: CASNGHPVGETQYF
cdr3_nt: TGTGCCAGCAACGGACACCCCGTGGGGGAGACCCAGTACTTC

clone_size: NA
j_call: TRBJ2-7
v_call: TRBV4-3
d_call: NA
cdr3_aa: CASSQALGLTGSEQYF
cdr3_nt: TGCGCCAGCAGCCAAGCACTTGGACTCACCGGATCCGAGCAGTACTTC

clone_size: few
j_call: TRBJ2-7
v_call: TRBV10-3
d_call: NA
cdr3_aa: CAISEIRGQAGSYEQYF
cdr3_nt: TGTGCCATCAGTGAAATCCGTGGGCAGGCGGGCTCGTACGAGCAGTACTTC

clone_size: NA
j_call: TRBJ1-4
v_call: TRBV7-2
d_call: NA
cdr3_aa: CASSLDGGNEKLFF
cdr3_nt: TGTGCCAGCAGCTTAGACGGGGGTAATGAAAAACTGTTTTTT

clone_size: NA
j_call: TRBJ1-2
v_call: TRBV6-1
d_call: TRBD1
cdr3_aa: CAISRTGGDYGYTF
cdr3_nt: TGTGCCATCAGTCGGACAGGGGGCGACTATGGCTACACCTTC

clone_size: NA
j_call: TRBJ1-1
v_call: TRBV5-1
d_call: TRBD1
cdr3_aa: CASSLGGDRDAFF
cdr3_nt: TGCGCCAGCAGCTTGGGAGGGGACAGGGATGCTTTCTTT

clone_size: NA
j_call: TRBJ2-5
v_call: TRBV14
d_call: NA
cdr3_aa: CASSQDLSGQETQYF
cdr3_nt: TGTGCCAGCAGCCAAGATCTAAGCGGCCAAGAGACCCAGTACTTC

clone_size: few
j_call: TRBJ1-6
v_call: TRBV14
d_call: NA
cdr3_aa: CASSPYWNSPLHF
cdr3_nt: TGTGCCAGCAGCCCATACTGGAATTCACCCCTCCACTTT

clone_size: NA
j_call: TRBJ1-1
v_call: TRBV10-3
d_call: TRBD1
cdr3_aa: CAISQEGRGHTEAFF
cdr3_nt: TGTGCCATCAGTCAGGAGGGCAGGGGGCACACTGAAGCTTTCTTT

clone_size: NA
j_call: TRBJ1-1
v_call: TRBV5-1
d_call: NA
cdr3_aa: CASSPGQGRREAFF
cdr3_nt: TGCGCCAGCAGTCCGGGTCAGGGCCGGCGTGAAGCTTTCTTT

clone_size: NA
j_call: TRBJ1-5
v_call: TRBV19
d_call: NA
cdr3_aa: CASSAGYSNQPQHF
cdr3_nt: TGTGCCAGTTCTGCCGGGTATAGCAATCAGCCCCAGCATTTT

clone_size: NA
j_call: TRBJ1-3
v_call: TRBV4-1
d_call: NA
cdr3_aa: CASSRDSAGNTIYF
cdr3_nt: TGCGCCAGCAGCCGTGATAGTGCTGGAAACACCATATATTTT

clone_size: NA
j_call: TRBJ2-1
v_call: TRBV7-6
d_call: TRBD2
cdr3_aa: CASSETLAGGLVGHVNEQFF
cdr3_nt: TGTGCCAGCAGCGAAACACTAGCGGGGGGTTTGGTCGGTCATGTAAATGAGCAGTTCTTC

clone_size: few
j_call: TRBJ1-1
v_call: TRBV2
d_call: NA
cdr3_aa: CASSTSGRAVLF
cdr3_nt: TGTGCCAGCAGTACCAGCGGACGCGCCGTGCTCTTT

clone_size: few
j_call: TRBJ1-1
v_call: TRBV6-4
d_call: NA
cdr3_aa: CASSTGPNTEAFF
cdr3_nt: TGTGCCAGCTCAACAGGGCCGAACACTGAAGCTTTCTTT

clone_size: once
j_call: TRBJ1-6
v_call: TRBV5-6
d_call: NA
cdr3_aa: CASSMTGGSSYNSPLHF
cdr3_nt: TGTGCCAGCAGCATGACGGGGGGGAGCTCCTATAATTCACCCCTCCACTTT

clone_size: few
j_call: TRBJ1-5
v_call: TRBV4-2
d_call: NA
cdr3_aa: CASSQDPAQPQHF
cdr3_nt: TGTGCCAGCAGCCAAGATCCGGCTCAGCCCCAGCATTTT

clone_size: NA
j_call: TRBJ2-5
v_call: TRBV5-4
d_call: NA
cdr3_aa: CASSLASLWETQYF
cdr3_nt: TGTGCCAGCAGCTTGGCTAGCCTCTGGGAGACCCAGTACTTC

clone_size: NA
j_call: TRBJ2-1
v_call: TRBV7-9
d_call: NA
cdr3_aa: CASSSGAPEQFF
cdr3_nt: TGTGCCAGCAGCTCGGGGGCCCCGGAGCAGTTCTTC

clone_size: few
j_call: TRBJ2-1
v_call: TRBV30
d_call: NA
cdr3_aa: CAWRGGLGKYNEQFF
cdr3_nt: TGTGCCTGGAGAGGGGGATTGGGGAAGTACAATGAGCAGTTCTTC

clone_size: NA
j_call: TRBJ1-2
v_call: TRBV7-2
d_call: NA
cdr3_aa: CASSLGRGPLNYGYTF
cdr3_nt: TGTGCCAGCAGCTTAGGGCGGGGGCCTTTAAACTATGGCTACACCTTC

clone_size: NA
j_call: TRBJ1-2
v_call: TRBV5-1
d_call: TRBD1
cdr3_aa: CASSSLAAGQYGYTF
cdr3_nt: TGCGCCAGCAGCTCCCTGGCGGCGGGACAGTATGGCTACACCTTC

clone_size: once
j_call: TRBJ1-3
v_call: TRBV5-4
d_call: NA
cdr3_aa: CASSLEGVSGNTIYF
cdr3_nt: TGTGCCAGCAGCTTGGAGGGGGTTTCTGGAAACACCATATATTTT